These 3 T cell receptor beta chains came from one sample sequenced in a study of OX40 agonist ivuxolimab in advanced cancers. The data were produced by immunoSEQ multiplex PCR, yet TCRdb's version contains in-frame clones alone and is incomplete. The sample yields approximately 49,000 clones, around 84% seen once. Sample: CD4+ or CD8+ T cells sorted from blood, taken in a trial of the OX40 agonist ivuxolimab. The receptors were gathered from an adult with an advanced solid tumor such as melanoma, head and neck, liver or kidney cancer.

This chain connects TRBV13 to TRBJ2-3; D call uncertain. Per the germline V gene, CDR1 is PRHDT and CDR2 is FYEKMQ (reference sequence). The CDR3 loop spans 13 amino acids. The V end lost 5 bases, the J end lost 0 bases, and 6 bases lay between the germline ends. CDR3 sequence (DNA): TGTGCCAGCAGCCTTGACAGCACAGATACGCAGTATTTT. The encoded protein is CASSLDSTDTQYF.

This clone was detected once. CDR3 region: CASSSGQGDYNEQFF. The CDR3 DNA is TGTGCCAGCAGCTCTGGACAGGGGGACTACAATGAGCAGTTCTTC. This sequence joins TRBV7-9 and TRBJ2-1, with TRBD1 matching over 10 bases. The V gene's germline CDR1 is SEHNR and CDR2 FQNEAQ (reference sequence). After removal of 4 bases from V and 3 bases from J, the junction contained 3 bases not matched to a gene. The CDR3 totals 15 residues.

The rearrangement links TRBV7-6 to TRBJ2-1; 11 bases match TRBD2. From germline, CDR1 is SGHVS and CDR2 FNYEAQ. The junction had 9 bases not matched to a gene; V was cut back by 1 base and J by 7 bases. The CDR3 contains 17 residues. CDR3 DNA: TGTGCCAGCAGCTTAGGGTGGTCTAGCGGGGGGCTAAATGAGCAGTTCTTC. Translated, it gives CASSLGWSSGGLNEQFF.